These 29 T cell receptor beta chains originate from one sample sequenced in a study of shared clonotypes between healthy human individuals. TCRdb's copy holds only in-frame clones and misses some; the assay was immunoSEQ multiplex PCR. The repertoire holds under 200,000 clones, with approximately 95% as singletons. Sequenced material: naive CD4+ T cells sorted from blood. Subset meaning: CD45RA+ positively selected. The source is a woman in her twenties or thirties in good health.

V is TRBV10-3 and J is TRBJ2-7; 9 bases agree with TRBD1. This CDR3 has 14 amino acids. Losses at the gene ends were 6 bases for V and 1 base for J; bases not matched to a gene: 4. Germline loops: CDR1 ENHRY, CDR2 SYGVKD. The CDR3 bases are TGTGCCATCAGCCCGGGACAGGGATCCTACGAGCAGTACTTC. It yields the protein CAISPGQGSYEQYF.

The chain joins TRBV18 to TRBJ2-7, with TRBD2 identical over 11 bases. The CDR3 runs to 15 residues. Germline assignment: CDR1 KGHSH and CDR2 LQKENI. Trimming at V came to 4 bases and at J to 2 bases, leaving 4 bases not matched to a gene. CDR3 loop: CASSQTSGATYEQYF. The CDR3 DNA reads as TGTGCCAGCTCACAGACTAGCGGGGCGACCTACGAGCAGTACTTC.

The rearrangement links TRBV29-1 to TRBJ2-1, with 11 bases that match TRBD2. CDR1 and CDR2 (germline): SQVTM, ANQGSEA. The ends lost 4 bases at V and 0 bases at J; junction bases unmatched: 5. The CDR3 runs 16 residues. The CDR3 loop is CSVASTSGNSYNEQFF. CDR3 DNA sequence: TGCAGCGTTGCATCGACTAGCGGGAACTCCTACAATGAGCAGTTCTTC.

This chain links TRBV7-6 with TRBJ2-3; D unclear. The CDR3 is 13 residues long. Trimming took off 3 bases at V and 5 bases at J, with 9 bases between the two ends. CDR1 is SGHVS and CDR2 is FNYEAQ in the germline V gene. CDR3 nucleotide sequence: TGTGCCAGCAGCTTGGTGTTAGGAGATACGCAGTATTTT. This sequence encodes CASSLVLGDTQYF.

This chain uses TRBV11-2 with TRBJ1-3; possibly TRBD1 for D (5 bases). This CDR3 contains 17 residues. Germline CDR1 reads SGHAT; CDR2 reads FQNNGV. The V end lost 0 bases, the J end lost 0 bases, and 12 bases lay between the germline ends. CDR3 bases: TGTGCCAGCAGCTTAGATCTCCGGGACCGCTCTGGAAACACCATATATTTT. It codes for CASSLDLRDRSGNTIYF.

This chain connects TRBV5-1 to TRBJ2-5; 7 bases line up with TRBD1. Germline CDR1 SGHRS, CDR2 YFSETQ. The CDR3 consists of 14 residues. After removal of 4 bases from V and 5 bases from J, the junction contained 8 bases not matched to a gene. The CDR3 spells CASSPQGQLETQYF. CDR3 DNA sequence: TGCGCCAGCAGCCCACAGGGACAGTTGGAGACCCAGTACTTC.

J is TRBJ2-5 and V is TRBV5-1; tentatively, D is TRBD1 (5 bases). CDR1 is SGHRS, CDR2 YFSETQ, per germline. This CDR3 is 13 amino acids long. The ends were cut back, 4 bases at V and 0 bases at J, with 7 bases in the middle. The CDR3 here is CASSADNQETQYF. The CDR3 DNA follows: TGCGCCAGCAGCGCGGACAACCAAGAGACCCAGTACTTC.

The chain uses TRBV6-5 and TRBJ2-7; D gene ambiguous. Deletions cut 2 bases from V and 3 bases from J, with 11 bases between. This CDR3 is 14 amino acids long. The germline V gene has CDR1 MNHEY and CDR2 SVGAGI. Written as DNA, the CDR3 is TGTGCCAGCAGTTACAATAGACGGAACTACGAGCAGTACTTC. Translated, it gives CASSYNRRNYEQYF.

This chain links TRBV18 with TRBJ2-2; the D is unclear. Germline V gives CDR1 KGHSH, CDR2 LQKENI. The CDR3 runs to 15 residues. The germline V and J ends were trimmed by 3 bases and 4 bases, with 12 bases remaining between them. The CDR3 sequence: CASSPGWSVTGELFF. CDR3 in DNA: TGTGCCAGCTCACCCGGGTGGTCGGTCACCGGGGAGCTGTTTTTT.

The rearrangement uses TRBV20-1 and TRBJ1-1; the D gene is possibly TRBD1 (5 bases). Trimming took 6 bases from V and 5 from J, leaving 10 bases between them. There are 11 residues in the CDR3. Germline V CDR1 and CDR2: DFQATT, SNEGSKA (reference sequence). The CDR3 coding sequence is TGCAGTGCCGGGGGTACGACTGAAGCTTTCTTT. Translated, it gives CSAGGTTEAFF.

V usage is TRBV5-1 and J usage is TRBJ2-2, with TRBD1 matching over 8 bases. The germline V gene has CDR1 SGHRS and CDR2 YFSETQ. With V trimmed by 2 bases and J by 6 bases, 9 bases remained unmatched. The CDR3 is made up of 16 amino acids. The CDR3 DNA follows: TGCGCCAGCAGCTTTTCGGCACAGGGGGGCTCCGGGGAGCTGTTTTTT. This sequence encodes CASSFSAQGGSGELFF. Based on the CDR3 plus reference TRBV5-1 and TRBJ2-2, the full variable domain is KAGVTQTPRYLIKTRGQQVTLSCSPISGHRSVSWYQQTPGQGLQFLFEYFSETQRNKGNFPGRFSGRQFSNSRSEMNVSTLELGDSALYLCASSFSAQGGSGELFFGEGSRLTVL.

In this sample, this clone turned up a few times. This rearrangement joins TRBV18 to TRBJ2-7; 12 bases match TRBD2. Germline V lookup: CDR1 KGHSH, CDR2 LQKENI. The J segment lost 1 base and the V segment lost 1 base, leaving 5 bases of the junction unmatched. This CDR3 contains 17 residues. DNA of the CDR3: TGTGCCAGCTCACCACGACTAGCGGGAGAAGGGTCCTACGAGCAGTACTTC. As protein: CASSPRLAGEGSYEQYF.

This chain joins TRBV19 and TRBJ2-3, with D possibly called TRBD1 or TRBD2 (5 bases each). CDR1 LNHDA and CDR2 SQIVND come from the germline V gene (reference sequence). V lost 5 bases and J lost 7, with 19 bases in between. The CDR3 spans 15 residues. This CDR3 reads CASSSGRAEGNTQYF. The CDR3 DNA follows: TGTGCCAGTAGTTCCGGGCGGGCCGAGGGGAATACGCAGTATTTT.

The chain's CDR3 is CASSLGVAAYEQYF. Written as DNA, the CDR3 is TGTGCCAGCAGCTTAGGGGTAGCGGCCTACGAGCAGTACTTC. The chain couples TRBV7-2 to TRBJ2-7; D is perhaps TRBD2 (6 bases). Germline V gene lookup returns CDR1 SGHTA and CDR2 FQGNSA. The V and J ends lost 1 base and 2 bases respectively, with 9 bases between them. CDR3 length: 14 residues.

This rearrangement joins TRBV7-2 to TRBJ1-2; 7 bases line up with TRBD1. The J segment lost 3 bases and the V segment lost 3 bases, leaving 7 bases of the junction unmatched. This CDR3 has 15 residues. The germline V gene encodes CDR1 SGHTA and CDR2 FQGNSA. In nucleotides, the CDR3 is TGTGCCAGCAGCTTTGGGGGGGACAGTCACTATGGCTACACCTTC. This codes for CASSFGGDSHYGYTF.

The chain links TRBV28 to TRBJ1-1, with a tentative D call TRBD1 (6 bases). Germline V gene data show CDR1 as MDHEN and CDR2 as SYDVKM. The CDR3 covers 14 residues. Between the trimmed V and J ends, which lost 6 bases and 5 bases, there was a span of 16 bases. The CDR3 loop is CASRPGQSGTEAFF. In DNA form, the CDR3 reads TGTGCCAGCAGACCGGGACAATCGGGAACTGAAGCTTTCTTT. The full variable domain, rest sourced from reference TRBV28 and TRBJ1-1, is DVKVTQSSRYLVKRTGEKVFLECVQDMDHENMFWYRQDPGLGLRLIYFSYDVKMKEKGDIPEGYSVSREKKERFSLILESASTNQTSMYLCASRPGQSGTEAFFGQGTRLTVV.

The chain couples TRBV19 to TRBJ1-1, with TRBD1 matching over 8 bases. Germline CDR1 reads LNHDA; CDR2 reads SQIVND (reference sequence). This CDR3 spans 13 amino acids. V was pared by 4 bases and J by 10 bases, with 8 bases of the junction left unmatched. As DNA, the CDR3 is TGTGCCAGTAGTACGCTGGGACAGGCACCAGCTTTCTTT. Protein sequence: CASSTLGQAPAFF. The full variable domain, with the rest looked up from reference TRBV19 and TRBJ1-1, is DGGITQSPKYLFRKEGQNVTLSCEQNLNHDAMYWYRQDPGQGLRLIYYSQIVNDFQKGDIAEGYSVSREKKESFPLTVTSAQKNPTAFYLCASSTLGQAPAFFGQGTRLTVV.

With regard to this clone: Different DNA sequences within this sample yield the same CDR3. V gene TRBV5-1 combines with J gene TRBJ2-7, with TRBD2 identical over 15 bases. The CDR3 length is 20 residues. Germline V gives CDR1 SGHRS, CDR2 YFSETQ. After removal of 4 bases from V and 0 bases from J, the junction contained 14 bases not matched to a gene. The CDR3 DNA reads TGCGCCAGCAGCCCTCACCCCTCGGGACTAGCGGGAGGACCCTCCTACGAGCAGTACTTC. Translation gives CASSPHPSGLAGGPSYEQYF.

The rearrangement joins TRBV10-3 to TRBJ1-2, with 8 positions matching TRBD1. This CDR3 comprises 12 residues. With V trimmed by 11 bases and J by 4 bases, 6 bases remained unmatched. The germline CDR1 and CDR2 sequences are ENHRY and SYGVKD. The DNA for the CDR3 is TGTGCCGCCTGGGACAGGAGCTATGGCTACACCTTC. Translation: CAAWDRSYGYTF.

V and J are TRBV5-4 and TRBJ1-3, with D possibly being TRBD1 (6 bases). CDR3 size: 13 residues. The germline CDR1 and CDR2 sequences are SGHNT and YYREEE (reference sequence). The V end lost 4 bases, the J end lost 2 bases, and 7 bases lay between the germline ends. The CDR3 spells CASSRDTGNTIYF. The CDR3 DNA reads TGTGCCAGCAGCAGGGACACTGGAAACACCATATATTTT.

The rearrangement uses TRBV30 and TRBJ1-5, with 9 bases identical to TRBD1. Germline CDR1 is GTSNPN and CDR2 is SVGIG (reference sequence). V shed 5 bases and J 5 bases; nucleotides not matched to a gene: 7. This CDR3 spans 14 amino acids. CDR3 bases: TGTGCCTGGTCTAAGGACAGGGGCGATCAGCCCCAGCATTTT. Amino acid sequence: CAWSKDRGDQPQHF.

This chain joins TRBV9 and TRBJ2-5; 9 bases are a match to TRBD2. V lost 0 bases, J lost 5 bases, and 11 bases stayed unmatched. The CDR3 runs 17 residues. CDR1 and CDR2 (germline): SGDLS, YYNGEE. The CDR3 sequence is CASSVGASGTSWETQYF. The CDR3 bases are TGTGCCAGCAGCGTAGGGGCTAGCGGGACGTCGTGGGAGACCCAGTACTTC.

Written as DNA, the CDR3 is TGTGCCAGCAGTTTAGTGCGGAGGAATTCACCCCTCCACTTT. Translated, it gives CASSLVRRNSPLHF. The gene calls are TRBV28 and TRBJ1-6; the D is unclear. CDR1 is MDHEN and CDR2 is SYDVKM in the germline V gene. The CDR3 covers 14 residues. V lost 2 bases and J 7 bases, leaving 9 bases between the germline ends.

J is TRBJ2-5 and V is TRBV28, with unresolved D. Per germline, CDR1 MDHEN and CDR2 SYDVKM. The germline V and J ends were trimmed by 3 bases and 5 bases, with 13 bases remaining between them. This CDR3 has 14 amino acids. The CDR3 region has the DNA TGTGCCAGCAGTTTGGGGTGGGAACCGGAGACCCAGTACTTC. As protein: CASSLGWEPETQYF.

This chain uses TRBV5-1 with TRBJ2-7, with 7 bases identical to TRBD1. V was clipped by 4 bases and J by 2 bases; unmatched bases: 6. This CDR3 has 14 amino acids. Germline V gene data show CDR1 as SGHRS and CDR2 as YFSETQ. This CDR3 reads CASSGQGVAYEQYF. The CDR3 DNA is TGCGCCAGCAGCGGGCAGGGGGTGGCCTACGAGCAGTACTTC.

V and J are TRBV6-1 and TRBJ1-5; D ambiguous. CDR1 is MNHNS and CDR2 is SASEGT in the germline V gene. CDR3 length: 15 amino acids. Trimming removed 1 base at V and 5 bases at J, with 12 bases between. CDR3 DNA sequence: TGTGCCAGCAGTGAAGGGGGAGGGAGGGATCAGCCCCAGCATTTT. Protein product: CASSEGGGRDQPQHF.

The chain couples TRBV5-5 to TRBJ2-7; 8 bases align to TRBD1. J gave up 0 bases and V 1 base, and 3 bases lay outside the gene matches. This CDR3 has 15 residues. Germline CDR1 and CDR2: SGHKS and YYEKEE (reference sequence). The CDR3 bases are TGTGCCAGCAGCTTGTTACAGGGGGTCTCCTACGAGCAGTACTTC. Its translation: CASSLLQGVSYEQYF.

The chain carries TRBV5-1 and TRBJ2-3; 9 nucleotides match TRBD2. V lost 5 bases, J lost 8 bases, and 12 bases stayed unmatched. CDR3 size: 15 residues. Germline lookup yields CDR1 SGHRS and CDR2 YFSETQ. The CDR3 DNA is TGCGCCAGCAGAAGGTCGGATGGGACTAGCAGTACGCAGTATTTT. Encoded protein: CASRRSDGTSSTQYF. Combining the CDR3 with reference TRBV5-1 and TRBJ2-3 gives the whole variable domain KAGVTQTPRYLIKTRGQQVTLSCSPISGHRSVSWYQQTPGQGLQFLFEYFSETQRNKGNFPGRFSGRQFSNSRSEMNVSTLELGDSALYLCASRRSDGTSSTQYFGPGTRLTVL.

The CDR3 protein is CASTAGPSETNEQYF. Written as DNA, the CDR3 is TGTGCCAGCACCGCGGGACCCTCCGAGACGAACGAGCAGTACTTC. This sequence joins TRBV6-6 and TRBJ2-7, with a weak D call TRBD2 (6 bases). The CDR3 is 15 amino acids. The germline gives CDR1 MNHNY, CDR2 SVGAGI (reference sequence). The V and J ends lost 7 bases and 5 bases respectively, with 21 bases between them.